The 8 T cell receptor beta chains below were found in one sample sequenced in a study of T cells in Graves' hyperthyroidism and ophthalmopathy. Using RNA transcripts as the source, TCR beta CDR3 regions were amplified. HTBI primers were the set used in a first-round RT-PCR of the TCR CDR3. Each CDR3 protein gets one entry after TCRdb re-called the multiplex PCR reads with MiXCR. The data show some 740,000 distinct CDR3 sequences, around 13% seen once. Material for sequencing was blood. These receptors all come from a woman younger than 30 with Graves' hyperthyroidism.

This clonotype appeared many times. The rearrangement links TRBV11-2 to TRBJ2-7, with 11 bases matching TRBD1. Germline CDR1 and CDR2: SGHAT and FQNNGV. With 3 bases clipped from V and 3 bases from J, the junction kept 4 bases outside the gene matches. The CDR3 contains 15 residues. The CDR3 coding sequence is TGTGCCAGCAGCTTCGGGACAGGGGGATACTACGAGCAGTACTTC. Its translation: CASSFGTGGYYEQYF.

This clonotype occurred a few times. The rearrangement links TRBV20-1 to TRBJ1-5; D possibly corresponds to TRBD1 (6 bases). The length of the CDR3 is 14 residues. Germline CDR1 DFQATT, CDR2 SNEGSKA (reference sequence). Trimming pared 1 base from V and 2 bases from J, leaving 9 bases between. In nucleotides, the CDR3 is TGCAGTGCTAGAGCAGGGGTGGGCAATCAGCCCCAGCATTTT. It translates to CSARAGVGNQPQHF.

This clonotype has only a few counts. The chain recombines TRBV29-1 with TRBJ2-2; TRBD2 aligns across 7 bases. Germline trimming cut 7 bases from V and 6 bases from J; bases unmatched to any gene: 8. The V gene's germline CDR1 is SQVTM and CDR2 ANQGSEA. The length of the CDR3 is 13 residues. CDR3 sequence: CSGTRDYSGELFF. DNA for the CDR3: TGCAGCGGGACCCGGGACTATTCCGGGGAGCTGTTTTTT.

This sequence joins TRBV7-9 and TRBJ2-2; D perhaps matches TRBD1 (6 bases). The CDR3 length is 14 residues. Looked up from germline, CDR1 is SEHNR and CDR2 is FQNEAQ (reference sequence). Trimming left V 10 bases short and J 0 bases short, with 12 bases between. The CDR3 reads CATLDSANTGELFF. Written as DNA, the CDR3 is TGTGCCACCTTGGACAGTGCGAACACCGGGGAGCTGTTTTTT.

This clonotype was seen only a few times. This sequence joins TRBV12-3 or TRBV12-4 and TRBJ2-3; D possibly matches TRBD1 or TRBD2 (5 bases each). The CDR3 consists of 15 residues. Trimming shortened V by 6 bases and J by 0 bases, and 13 bases separated the two germline ends. CDR3 bases: TGTGCCAGCAGCCTCGAGGGGATTAGCACAGATACGCAGTATTTT. It is translated as CASSLEGISTDTQYF.

The table lists this clonotype with many counts. The CDR3 DNA sequence: TGTGCCAGCAGCGTAGGGGTCGGTTGGGGCCTGAACACTGAAGCTTTCTTT. Its protein is CASSVGVGWGLNTEAFF. J is TRBJ1-1 and V is TRBV9; perhaps TRBD1 as D (5 bases). V was clipped by 0 bases and J by 0 bases, with 15 bases between them. This CDR3 is 17 amino acids long. Germline CDR1 and CDR2: SGDLS and YYNGEE.

The sample holds many counts of this clonotype. J is TRBJ1-1 and V is TRBV15; weak D call: TRBD1 (5 bases). V was shortened by 3 bases and J by 2 bases, with 16 bases between the two germline ends. The CDR3 runs to 16 residues. From germline, CDR1 is LNHNV and CDR2 YYDKDF (reference sequence). DNA of the CDR3: TGTGCCACCAGCAGGACCGGAGACAGATTTAACACTGAAGCTTTCTTT. Translating gives CATSRTGDRFNTEAFF.

This clonotype showed up just a few times. The V call is TRBV24-1, the J call TRBJ2-5; TRBD1 matches 8 bases. The CDR3 totals 15 residues. CDR1 and CDR2 (germline): KGHDR, SFDVKD. The ends lost 5 bases at V and 4 bases at J; junction bases unmatched: 8. In nucleotides, the CDR3 is TGTGCCACCAGTGCTCCAGTCGGGACAGGAGAGACCCAGTACTTC. Residues: CATSAPVGTGETQYF.